This T cell receptor beta chain is from a study of breast tumors, draining lymph nodes, adjacent tissues. Study-wide results and limits: Findings are consistent with lymph node origin and intratumoral expansion of most tumor T cells.

Axillary draining lymph nodes of breast cancer patients supplied the node samples. TCRdb fed the multiplex PCR reads into MiXCR, producing one record per CDR3 protein. The data contain under 250,000 distinct CDR3 sequences, less than 40% of them seen just once; the ten biggest clones take up 1.1% to 1.5%. CDR3 length: 17 residues. Germline V CDR1 and CDR2: KGHSH, LQKENI. V lost 6 bases to trimming and J lost 0 bases, with 18 bases between them. The sample holds a few counts of this clonotype. Antigen unknown. This receptor was obtained from a female donor with breast cancer. Some clones in this sample may be carry-over from other donors' samples. The chain employs TRBV18 and TRBJ1-5; no clear D gene. The sequenced material came from axillary lymph node tissue. CDR3 region: CASSPESGSYSNQPQHF. DNA of the CDR3: TGTGCCAGCTCCCCGGAGAGCGGATCATATAGCAATCAGCCCCAGCATTTT.